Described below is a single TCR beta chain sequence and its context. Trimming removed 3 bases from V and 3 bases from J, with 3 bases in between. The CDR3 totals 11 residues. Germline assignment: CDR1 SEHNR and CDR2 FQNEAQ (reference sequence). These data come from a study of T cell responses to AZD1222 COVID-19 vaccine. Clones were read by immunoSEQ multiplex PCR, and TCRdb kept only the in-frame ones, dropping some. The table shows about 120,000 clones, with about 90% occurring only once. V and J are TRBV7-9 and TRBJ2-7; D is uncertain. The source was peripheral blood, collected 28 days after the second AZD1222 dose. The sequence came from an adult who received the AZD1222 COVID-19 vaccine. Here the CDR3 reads CASSFFYEQYF. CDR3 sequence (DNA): TGTGCCAGCAGCTTCTTCTACGAGCAGTACTTC.